The rows below give T cell receptor beta chains drawn from one sample of a study of blood T cells in healthy people across ages. TCRdb analysed the 5' RACE reads with MiXCR anew, one entry per CDR3 protein. The sample comprises about 640,000 distinct CDR3 sequences, 58% of which are singletons, and 35% to 40% rests with the top ten. Sequenced sample: blood. Receptor source: a man aged 55 to 70 in good health. The CDR3 runs from the conserved cysteine through the conserved F or W. A D gene is named only where the DNA matches it firmly. Only part of the rows carry a size: once, few, many, or a class if the clone is expanded.

d_call	clone_size	v_call	j_call	cdr3_nt	cdr3_aa
NA	NA	TRBV21-1	TRBJ2-7	TGTGCCAGCAGCAAAGCGGACCGGGACAGGGACTTCGAGCAGTACTTC	CASSKADRDRDFEQYF
NA	NA	TRBV29-1	TRBJ2-3	TGCAGGGAAAACTCGGAGGCCAGGAGCACAGATACGCAGTATTTT	CRENSEARSTDTQYF
NA	NA	TRBV7-2	TRBJ2-3	TGTGCCAGCAGCTTCGATAGTAGCACAGATACGCAGTATTTT	CASSFDSSTDTQYF
TRBD1	NA	TRBV11-1	TRBJ2-7	TGTGCCAGCATCACGGACAGGGGGGGCTTCGAGCAGTACTTC	CASITDRGGFEQYF
NA	once	TRBV28	TRBJ1-2	TGTGCCAGCAACGTAGAGGGGGGGAATGGCTACACCTTC	CASNVEGGNGYTF
NA	NA	TRBV21-1	TRBJ2-7	TGTGCCAGCAGCCCAATGGAGGGATGGGACGCCTTGCTCTACGAGCAGTACTTC	CASSPMEGWDALLYEQYF
NA	NA	TRBV9	TRBJ2-3	TGTGCCAGCAGCCCCCGTTCGGAGAGGACAGATGCGCAGTATTTT	CASSPRSERTDAQYF
NA	NA	TRBV5-1	TRBJ2-5	TGCGCCAGCAGCTTGGCCCAGGGGAGGTCGGAGACCCAGTACTTC	CASSLAQGRSETQYF
TRBD1	NA	TRBV2	TRBJ1-6	TGTGCCAGCAGTGATCCGGACAGGGTGTTTTCACCCCTCCACTTT	CASSDPDRVFSPLHF
NA	NA	TRBV20-1	TRBJ1-4	TGCAGTGCTAGCGGAGAAAAACTGTTTTTT	CSASGEKLFF
NA	few	TRBV3-1	TRBJ1-2	TGTGCCAGCAGCCAAGATGCCCGGGCGGGGGCCTATGGCTACACCTTC	CASSQDARAGAYGYTF
NA	NA	TRBV7-9	TRBJ2-7	TGTGCCAGCAGCCCCCTGGGACGAACCTACGAGCAGTACTTC	CASSPLGRTYEQYF
TRBD2	many	TRBV7-2	TRBJ2-7	TGTGCCAGCAGCTCTAGCGGGGGGGCTTACGAGCAGTACTTC	CASSSSGGAYEQYF
TRBD1	NA	TRBV7-2	TRBJ2-5	TGTGCCAGCAGCAGCAGGGGGCGCCGGGAGACCCAGTACTTC	CASSSRGRRETQYF
NA	NA	TRBV2	TRBJ2-7	TGTGCCAGCTATGCAGGATGGGCCGGCTCCTACGAGCAGTACTTC	CASYAGWAGSYEQYF
TRBD2	NA	TRBV6-2/TRBV6-3	TRBJ2-5	TGTGCCAGCAGAACCCCGGGGGGGGTCAAGTACTTC	CASRTPGGVKYF
NA	NA	TRBV20-1	TRBJ1-2	TGCAGCGCTGTACAGGGATCTTACTATGGCTACACCTTC	CSAVQGSYYGYTF
TRBD1	NA	TRBV5-1	TRBJ2-7	TGCGCCAGCAGCTTGAGACAGGGTCGGAGCGAGCAGTACTTC	CASSLRQGRSEQYF
NA	NA	TRBV20-1	TRBJ2-5	TGCAGTGCTCTTTACCCAGGGAGACGAGAGACCCAGTACTTC	CSALYPGRRETQYF
NA	NA	TRBV10-3	TRBJ2-3	TGTGCCATCAGTGGTGAGCGGTCCACAGATACGCAGTATTTT	CAISGERSTDTQYF
NA	NA	TRBV15	TRBJ1-5	TGTGCCACCAGCCTAGACAGGTCGCTTCATCAGCCCCAGCATTTT	CATSLDRSLHQPQHF
NA	NA	TRBV4-1	TRBJ2-3	TGCGCCAGCAGCCAACGTGGTGGAGATGCGCAGTATTTT	CASSQRGGDAQYF
NA	NA	TRBV20-1	TRBJ1-2	TGCAGTGCTAGAGGGGCAGGGGCCGACGAGGGCTACACCTTC	CSARGAGADEGYTF
TRBD1	NA	TRBV7-6	TRBJ2-6	TGTGCCAGCAGCTTAGTGTGGGGACAGAGTAGCATGACTGAGGCCAACGTCCTGACTTTC	CASSLVWGQSSMTEANVLTF
NA	NA	TRBV20-1	TRBJ2-5	TGCAGTGCTAGAGACCTGGGTGGGACCCAAGAGACCCAGTACTTC	CSARDLGGTQETQYF
NA	NA	TRBV9	TRBJ1-2	TGTGCCAGCAGCGTAGAGGTGACGGGTAGCTATGGCTACACCTTC	CASSVEVTGSYGYTF
NA	NA	TRBV12-3/TRBV12-4	TRBJ2-3	TGTGCCAGCAGCCATCCGCCGGGACCTAGCTCGCAGTATTTT	CASSHPPGPSSQYF
NA	NA	TRBV12-3/TRBV12-4	TRBJ2-7	TGTGCCAGCAGTACCAGGGGTGAGCAGTACTTC	CASSTRGEQYF
TRBD2	few	TRBV7-2	TRBJ2-5	TGTGCCAGCGCCCAGTCGGCGGGGGGCAGTAAGACCCAGTACTTC	CASAQSAGGSKTQYF
NA	NA	TRBV20-1	TRBJ2-7	TGCAGTGCTGGAAGTCCGTGGACAGCGAACTACGAGCAGTACTTC	CSAGSPWTANYEQYF
NA	NA	TRBV2	TRBJ1-1	TGTGCCAGCAGCCCCAGAGGGGCCTACACTGAAGCTTTCTTT	CASSPRGAYTEAFF
TRBD1	NA	TRBV11-2	TRBJ1-6	TGTGCCAGCAGCTGGGAGGGGACAGGTAATTCACCCCTCCACTTT	CASSWEGTGNSPLHF
TRBD2	NA	TRBV6-1	TRBJ2-1	TGTGCCAGCACCTCCCTAGCGGGGATAGGCAATGAGCAGTTCTTC	CASTSLAGIGNEQFF